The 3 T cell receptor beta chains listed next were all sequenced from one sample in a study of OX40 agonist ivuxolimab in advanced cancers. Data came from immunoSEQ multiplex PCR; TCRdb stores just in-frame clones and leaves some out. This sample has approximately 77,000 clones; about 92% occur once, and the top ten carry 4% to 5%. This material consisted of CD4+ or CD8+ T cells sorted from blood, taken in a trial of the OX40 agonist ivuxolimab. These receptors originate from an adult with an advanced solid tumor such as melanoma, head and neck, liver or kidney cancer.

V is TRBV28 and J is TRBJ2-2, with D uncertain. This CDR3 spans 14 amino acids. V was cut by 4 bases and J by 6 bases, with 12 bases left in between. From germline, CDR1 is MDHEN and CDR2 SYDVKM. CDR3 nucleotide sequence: TGTGCCAGCAGTTCCTGGCTCGGTGCCGGGGAGCTGTTTTTT. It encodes CASSSWLGAGELFF.

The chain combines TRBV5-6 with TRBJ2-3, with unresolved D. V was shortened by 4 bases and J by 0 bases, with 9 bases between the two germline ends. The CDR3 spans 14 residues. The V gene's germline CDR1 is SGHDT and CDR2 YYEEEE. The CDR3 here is CASSQALSTDTQYF. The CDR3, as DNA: TGTGCCAGCAGCCAGGCTCTCAGCACAGATACGCAGTATTTT. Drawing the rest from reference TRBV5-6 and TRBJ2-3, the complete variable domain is DAGVTQSPTHLIKTRGQQVTLRCSPKSGHDTVSWYQQALGQGPQFIFQYYEEEERQRGNFPDRFSGHQFPNYSSELNVNALLLGDSALYLCASSQALSTDTQYFGPGTRLTVL.

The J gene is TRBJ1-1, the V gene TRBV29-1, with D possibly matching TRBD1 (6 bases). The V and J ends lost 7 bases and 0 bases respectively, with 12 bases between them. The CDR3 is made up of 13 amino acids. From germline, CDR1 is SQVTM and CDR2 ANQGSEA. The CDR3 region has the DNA TGCAGCGCTGGGGGCTCCCTGAACACTGAAGCTTTCTTT. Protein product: CSAGGSLNTEAFF.